What follows are 28 T cell receptor beta chains derived from one specimen sequenced in a study of blood T cell repertoires in COVID-19. Assay used: immunoSEQ multiplex PCR; TCRdb lists only in-frame clones, some missing. This sample has about 70,000 clones, with more than 80% found just once. Source material: peripheral blood. Source of these receptors: a man of 80 years or more with acute or convalescent COVID-19.

This clone was counted between two and nine times. The rearrangement joins TRBV21-1 to TRBJ2-1; the D segment call TRBD2 is taken from the table without a DNA check. TRBV21-1 is tagged as a pseudogene. The length of the CDR3 is 15 residues. In nucleotides, the CDR3 is TGTGCCAGCACACCCTCGGGGAGCGATTCGGATGAGCAGTTCTTC. It specifies CASTPSGSDSDEQFF.

The chain couples TRBV6-5 to TRBJ2-7; possibly TRBD2 for D (6 bases). Germline V lookup: CDR1 MNHEY, CDR2 SVGAGI. The CDR3 length is 15 residues. V was pared by 2 bases and J by 0 bases, with 11 bases between. The CDR3 spells CASSYRDSSSYEQYF. In nucleotides, the CDR3 is TGTGCCAGCAGTTACAGGGACTCAAGCTCCTACGAGCAGTACTTC.

The chain has TRBV30 and TRBJ2-2, with 9 bases lining up with TRBD2. The length of the CDR3 is 15 residues. The germline gives CDR1 GTSNPN, CDR2 SVGIG (reference sequence). J lost 3 bases, V lost 7 bases, and 9 bases had no gene match. In nucleotides, the CDR3 is TGTGCCTCAGTAGGCGGGGGGGTTGACACCGGGGAGCTGTTTTTT. The encoded protein is CASVGGGVDTGELFF.

CDR3 in DNA: TGTGCCAGCAGTTTCCCCCCGAGGGCCGACTATAGCAATCAGCCCCAGCATTTT. Its protein is CASSFPPRADYSNQPQHF. The V gene is TRBV28, the J gene TRBJ1-5, with D uncertain. Trimming shortened V by 3 bases and J by 0 bases, and 18 bases separated the two germline ends. The CDR3 is 18 amino acids. The germline V gene encodes CDR1 MDHEN and CDR2 SYDVKM.

The sample holds a few counts of this clone. The chain uses TRBV9 and TRBJ1-2; D uncertain. Germline V gene data show CDR1 as SGDLS and CDR2 as YYNGEE. Trimming took 1 base from V and 4 from J, leaving 17 bases between them. The CDR3 sequence is 16 residues long. The CDR3 reads CASSVSNVGQTYGYTF. The CDR3 coding sequence is TGTGCCAGCAGCGTAAGCAATGTTGGGCAGACCTATGGCTACACCTTC.

This clone was detected only once. V and J are TRBV9 and TRBJ2-1; 8 bases are a match to TRBD1. Germline V lookup: CDR1 SGDLS, CDR2 YYNGEE. V was pared by 0 bases and J by 6 bases, with 5 bases of the junction left unmatched. The CDR3 sequence is 15 residues long. This chain's CDR3 is CASSVGGRGPNEQFF. The CDR3 DNA reads TGTGCCAGCAGCGTAGGAGGCAGGGGGCCCAATGAGCAGTTCTTC.

The rearrangement links TRBV6-2 or TRBV6-3 to TRBJ1-5; D perhaps matches TRBD1 (5 bases). Trimming removed 1 base from V and 5 bases from J, with 9 bases in between. The CDR3 consists of 14 residues. Germline values: CDR1 MNHEY, CDR2 SVGEGT. The chain's CDR3 is CASSYWAGDQPQHF. Here the CDR3 DNA reads TGTGCCAGCAGTTACTGGGCGGGGGATCAGCCCCAGCATTTT.

This chain joins TRBV7-9 and TRBJ2-7; TRBD1 matches 10 bases. CDR3 size: 14 residues. In germline, CDR1 is SEHNR, CDR2 FQNEAQ (reference sequence). The trim removed 6 bases at V and 2 bases at J, leaving 4 bases unmatched. The CDR3 here is CASRAGTGAYEQYF. DNA of the CDR3: TGTGCCAGCAGAGCCGGGACAGGGGCCTACGAGCAGTACTTC.

The J gene is TRBJ2-7, the V gene TRBV28, with D hard to call. This CDR3 has 12 amino acids. CDR1 is MDHEN, CDR2 SYDVKM, per germline. The germline V and J ends were trimmed by 5 bases and 4 bases, with 9 bases remaining between them. The CDR3 DNA is TGTGCCAGCAGTCCGAAAGCTTACGAGCAGTACTTC. This translates into CASSPKAYEQYF.

This clone was seen more than once but under ten times. This chain links TRBV2 with TRBJ2-5; D gene unclear. The CDR3 runs to 12 residues. Germline V CDR1 and CDR2: SNHLY, FYNNEI. V was cut by 7 bases and J by 0 bases, with 6 bases left in between. CDR3 amino acids: CASNSYQETQYF. CDR3 DNA: TGTGCCAGCAATAGTTACCAAGAGACCCAGTACTTC.

J is TRBJ1-2 and V is TRBV3-1 (or the pseudogene TRBV3-2); D may be TRBD1 (5 bases). V was trimmed by 0 bases and J by 8 bases, leaving 10 bases between them. Germline loops: CDR1 LGHDT, CDR2 YNNKEL (reference sequence). This CDR3 has 13 amino acids. The CDR3 reads CASSQDPGGGYTF. The CDR3 DNA follows: TGTGCCAGCAGCCAAGATCCGGGGGGAGGCTACACCTTC.

The sample holds a few counts of this clone. V usage is TRBV5-1 and J usage is TRBJ2-5; 9 nucleotides align to TRBD2. The CDR3 has 16 amino acids. V trimming: 4 bases; J trimming: 5 bases; junction bases outside the gene matches: 12. The germline CDR1 and CDR2 sequences are SGHRS and YFSETQ. CDR3 nucleotides: TGCGCCAGCAGCCCCACCCTTAGCGGGAGTAGGGAGACCCAGTACTTC. This encodes CASSPTLSGSRETQYF.

The sample holds one count of this clone. The rearrangement links TRBV7-3 to TRBJ1-5; TRBD1 might be the D (6 bases). From germline, CDR1 is SGHTA and CDR2 FQGTGA. V dropped 5 bases and J dropped 6 bases, with 11 bases sitting between them. The CDR3 is 13 amino acids. The CDR3: CASSRDITQPQHF. The CDR3 DNA is TGTGCCAGCAGCCGGGACATCACTCAGCCCCAGCATTTT.

The chain uses TRBV14 and TRBJ1-1; 9 positions match TRBD1. After removal of 4 bases from V and 5 bases from J, the junction contained 8 bases not matched to a gene. CDR1 and CDR2 from the germline V gene are SGHDN and FVKESK. The CDR3 spans 15 residues. The CDR3, as DNA: TGTGCCAGCAGCCGCTGGGAGGGACAGGGAACTGAAGCTTTCTTT. This gives the protein CASSRWEGQGTEAFF. Combining the CDR3 with reference TRBV14 and TRBJ1-1 gives the whole variable domain EAGVTQFPSHSVIEKGQTVTLRCDPISGHDNLYWYRRVMGKEIKFLLHFVKESKQDESGMPNNRFLAERTGGTYSTLKVQPAELEDSGVYFCASSRWEGQGTEAFFGQGTRLTVV.

This chain joins TRBV21-1 and TRBJ1-1; the table's D call of TRBD1 was not tested on the DNA. TRBV21-1 is classified as a pseudogene. The CDR3 sequence is 16 residues long. CDR3 region: CASTDEQGAGNTEAFF. CDR3 bases: TGTGCCAGCACCGACGAACAGGGGGCAGGAAACACTGAAGCTTTCTTT.

The chain recombines TRBV5-1 with TRBJ1-4; D is undetermined. Trimming pared 5 bases from V and 4 bases from J, leaving 9 bases between. Germline CDR1 is SGHRS and CDR2 is YFSETQ. The CDR3 covers 13 residues. The CDR3 sequence: CASREDVNEKLFF. DNA of the CDR3: TGCGCCAGCAGAGAGGATGTTAATGAAAAACTGTTTTTT. The entire variable domain, with the rest obtained from reference TRBV5-1 and TRBJ1-4, is as follows: KAGVTQTPRYLIKTRGQQVTLSCSPISGHRSVSWYQQTPGQGLQFLFEYFSETQRNKGNFPGRFSGRQFSNSRSEMNVSTLELGDSALYLCASREDVNEKLFFGSGTQLSVL.

V usage is TRBV9 and J usage is TRBJ1-1; 7 bases align to TRBD1. V was clipped by 4 bases and J by 3 bases; unmatched bases: 12. Germline CDR1 SGDLS, CDR2 YYNGEE. CDR3 length: 16 amino acids. CDR3 in amino acids: CASSPGGGQTYTEAFF. CDR3 nucleotide sequence: TGTGCCAGCAGCCCAGGAGGGGGACAGACCTACACTGAAGCTTTCTTT.

This clone has a handful of counts. The chain recombines TRBV28 with TRBJ1-6; D gene ambiguous. The CDR3 spans 16 residues. V lost 4 bases and J lost 0, with 10 bases in between. The V gene's germline CDR1 is MDHEN and CDR2 SYDVKM. CDR3 in DNA: TGTGCCAGCAGTTCCCATGGGAGCTCCTATAATTCACCCCTCCACTTT. Translated, it gives CASSSHGSSYNSPLHF.

This CDR3 is CASSSYSAGTDTQYF. CDR3 nucleotides: TGTGCCAGCAGCTCCTACTCGGCGGGCACAGATACGCAGTATTTT. This sequence joins TRBV7-2 and TRBJ2-3; D remains unclear. V lost 4 bases, J lost 1 base, and 12 bases lay in between. The CDR3 is 15 amino acids. CDR1 and CDR2 (germline): SGHTA, FQGNSA.

The chain is built from TRBV5-5 and TRBJ1-2, with D possibly TRBD1 on 6 matching bases. The CDR3 loop spans 13 amino acids. The V gene lost 3 bases and the J gene lost 4 bases, with 10 bases spanning the gap. Germline values: CDR1 SGHKS, CDR2 YYEKEE (reference sequence). CDR3 loop: CASSYGQFYGYTF. DNA of the CDR3: TGTGCCAGCAGCTACGGACAGTTCTATGGCTACACCTTC.

The J gene is TRBJ1-3, the V gene TRBV5-1; D ambiguous. This CDR3 has 13 amino acids. Germline V CDR1 and CDR2: SGHRS, YFSETQ. Trimming removed 7 bases from V and 4 bases from J, with 12 bases in between. CDR3 region: CASASAAGNTIYF. The CDR3 region has the DNA TGCGCCAGCGCCTCCGCGGCCGGAAACACCATATATTTT.

The rearrangement uses TRBV5-1 and TRBJ1-5; 7 nucleotides match TRBD1. Trimming cost V 4 bases and J 5 bases; bases outside gene matches: 3. CDR1 is SGHRS, CDR2 YFSETQ, per germline. The CDR3 has 13 residues. CDR3 in amino acids: CASSLGGDQPQHF. The CDR3 DNA sequence: TGCGCCAGCAGCCTAGGGGGCGATCAGCCCCAGCATTTT.

This chain connects TRBV4-3 to TRBJ2-5; 10 bases are a match to TRBD2. The V gene end was trimmed by 11 bases and the J gene end by 2 bases; junction bases not matched to a gene: 8. Per germline, CDR1 LGHNA and CDR2 YSLEER. The CDR3 loop spans 14 amino acids. CDR3 in amino acids: CAACSGRSQETQYF. The DNA of the CDR3 is TGCGCCGCCTGTAGCGGGAGGTCACAAGAGACCCAGTACTTC.

The chain uses TRBV12-3 or TRBV12-4 and TRBJ2-3; D gene ambiguous. This CDR3 has 13 amino acids. V shed 2 bases and J shed 2 bases, with 5 bases lying between them. CDR3 sequence: CASSLLVTDTQYF. The CDR3 DNA reads as TGTGCCAGCAGTTTATTAGTCACAGATACGCAGTATTTT.

As concerns this clone: Compared with germline, one end of the junction differs, possibly owing to a read error. The chain uses TRBV7-8 and TRBJ2-6, with a weak D call TRBD1 (5 bases). Per germline, CDR1 SGHVS and CDR2 FQNEAQ. CDR3 size: 14 residues. CDR3 in DNA: TGTGCCAGCAGCTTAGTACCAGGGTCCGTCTCGGTGGGTTTC. Protein sequence: CASSLVPGSVSVGF.

This chain connects TRBV6-5 to TRBJ1-3; D gene unclear. This CDR3 spans 15 amino acids. Trimming shortened V by 6 bases and J by 0 bases, and 12 bases separated the two germline ends. The germline V gene has CDR1 MNHEY and CDR2 SVGAGI. The CDR3 sequence: CASRPQLVSGNTIYF. The CDR3 nucleotides read TGTGCCAGCAGACCACAGCTTGTCTCTGGAAACACCATATATTTT.

The chain couples TRBV18 to TRBJ1-2; 10 bases agree with TRBD1. After removal of 4 bases from V and 0 bases from J, the junction contained 11 bases not matched to a gene. The length of the CDR3 is 18 residues. The germline V gene encodes CDR1 KGHSH and CDR2 LQKENI. The CDR3 DNA sequence: TGTGCCAGCTCACTTCAGGACAGGGGGACTGGAGCTAACTATGGCTACACCTTC. Translating gives CASSLQDRGTGANYGYTF.

This chain links TRBV7-2 with TRBJ2-2; 8 bases map to TRBD2. Germline lookup yields CDR1 SGHTA and CDR2 FQGNSA. J lost 6 bases, V lost 2 bases, and 8 bases had no gene match. CDR3 length: 16 residues. The CDR3 spells CASSLNRGGSAGELFF. The CDR3 bases are TGTGCCAGCAGCTTAAACCGGGGGGGCAGTGCCGGGGAGCTGTTTTTT.